These 28 T cell receptor beta chains were sequenced from one sample in a study of blood T cell repertoires in COVID-19. TCRdb keeps only in-frame clones here, not all; method: immunoSEQ multiplex PCR. The sample lists roughly 86,000 clones; about 85% were seen once. Sequencing input: peripheral blood. The receptors stem from a man over 45 with acute or convalescent COVID-19.

The CDR3 bases are TGTGCCAGCTCACCACCGGGACAGGGAACCTACGAGCAGTACTTC. It encodes CASSPPGQGTYEQYF. The rearrangement joins TRBV18 to TRBJ2-7; 9 nucleotides match TRBD1. The germline CDR1 and CDR2 sequences are KGHSH and LQKENI. Trimming cost V 0 bases and J 2 bases; bases outside gene matches: 2. This CDR3 contains 15 residues.

The rearrangement links TRBV9 to TRBJ2-7; 8 bases map to TRBD1. Per germline, CDR1 SGDLS and CDR2 YYNGEE. With V trimmed by 4 bases and J by 6 bases, 18 bases remained unmatched. The CDR3 is 17 residues long. CDR3 nucleotide sequence: TGTGCCAGCAGCCATAACGGGGCGGGCGGACAGGGTCCCGAGCAGTACTTC. It is translated as CASSHNGAGGQGPEQYF.

V gene TRBV4-2 combines with J gene TRBJ1-2; a weak D match, TRBD1 (5 bases). Trimming cost V 0 bases and J 5 bases, with 13 bases left between them. The CDR3 runs to 15 residues. Germline CDR1 and CDR2: LGHNA and YNFKEQ. CDR3 bases: TGTGCCAGCAGCCAAGATTTAGTACAGGAGTATGGCTACACCTTC. It codes for CASSQDLVQEYGYTF.

The chain recombines TRBV19 with TRBJ1-2; a possible D gene is TRBD1 (5 bases). V was cut by 4 bases and J by 3 bases, with 15 bases left in between. The CDR3 extends over 15 amino acids. The germline gives CDR1 LNHDA, CDR2 SQIVND (reference sequence). CDR3 loop: CASSTPRGEDYGYTF. The CDR3 nucleotides read TGTGCCAGTAGTACCCCCCGAGGGGAGGACTATGGCTACACCTTC.

This clone was picked up one time. The gene calls are TRBV3-1 (or the pseudogene TRBV3-2) and TRBJ2-2; a weak D match, TRBD2 (6 bases). CDR3 size: 14 residues. V was pared by 4 bases and J by 4 bases, with 10 bases between. Germline CDR1 and CDR2: LGHDT and YNNKEL (reference sequence). CDR3 sequence (DNA): TGTGCCAGCAGCCGCGGGATGAGCACCGGGGAGCTGTTTTTT. The encoded protein is CASSRGMSTGELFF.

V is TRBV9 and J is TRBJ2-2; 8 positions match TRBD2. The CDR3 runs 15 residues. V shed 1 base, J shed 4 bases, and the junction held 3 bases outside the gene matches. Germline CDR1 and CDR2: SGDLS and YYNGEE. Here the CDR3 DNA reads TGTGCCAGCAGCGTACCGGGAGGGAGCACCGGGGAGCTGTTTTTT. It encodes CASSVPGGSTGELFF.

This clone showed up just once. No conserved phenylalanine or tryptophan ends this CDR3, so it is likely a read error. No DNA is shown, since the ends of the CDR3 on it are uncertain; the CDR3 is the one TCRdb lists. The rearrangement links TRBV23-1 to TRBJ2-7; TRBD1, the D gene given by the table, was not confirmed from the DNA. TRBV23-1 is noted as an ORF with a role that remains uncertain. The CDR3 length equals 13 residues, ends included. The CDR3 sequence is CASRHLLGTGFAL.

The CDR3 sequence is CASSLAVRGGNEKLFF. DNA for the CDR3: TGTGCCAGCAGCTTAGCCGTTAGGGGGGGAAATGAAAAACTGTTTTTT. This rearrangement joins TRBV7-6 to TRBJ1-4, with D possibly TRBD1 on 6 matching bases. Germline V lookup: CDR1 SGHVS, CDR2 FNYEAQ. The V end was cut by 0 bases, the J end by 5 bases, with 13 bases between. This CDR3 contains 16 residues.

The chain combines TRBV7-2 with TRBJ2-3; 10 bases line up with TRBD2. The CDR3 runs 17 residues. Trimming removed 4 bases from V and 4 bases from J; junction bases left unmatched: 11. Looked up from germline, CDR1 is SGHTA and CDR2 is FQGNSA. CDR3 in DNA: TGTGCCAGCAGCTCCACTGCCGGGACTAGCGACGCAGATACGCAGTATTTT. Its translation: CASSSTAGTSDADTQYF.

This chain joins TRBV5-1 and TRBJ2-1; D might be TRBD2 (5 bases). CDR1 and CDR2 from the germline V gene are SGHRS and YFSETQ. The CDR3 is 16 amino acids. V lost 4 bases, J lost 0 bases, and 14 bases lay in between. The CDR3 region is CASSIPRGSSYNEQFF. The DNA for the CDR3 is TGCGCCAGCAGCATCCCACGAGGGAGCTCCTACAATGAGCAGTTCTTC. The whole variable domain, remainder taken from reference TRBV5-1 and TRBJ2-1, is KAGVTQTPRYLIKTRGQQVTLSCSPISGHRSVSWYQQTPGQGLQFLFEYFSETQRNKGNFPGRFSGRQFSNSRSEMNVSTLELGDSALYLCASSIPRGSSYNEQFFGPGTRLTVL.

The V and J genes are TRBV6-5 and TRBJ1-1; a weak D match, TRBD1 (5 bases). The CDR3 extends over 13 amino acids. V was shortened by 7 bases and J by 0 bases, with 9 bases between the two germline ends. Germline CDR1 reads MNHEY; CDR2 reads SVGAGI. The DNA for the CDR3 is TGTGCCAGCACCGACAGAGTGAACACTGAAGCTTTCTTT. Its translation is CASTDRVNTEAFF.

The chain couples TRBV28 to TRBJ1-4, with TRBD1 matching 10 bases. Germline lookup yields CDR1 MDHEN and CDR2 SYDVKM. This CDR3 contains 15 residues. V was pared by 3 bases and J by 6 bases, with 4 bases of the junction left unmatched. The chain's CDR3 is CASSFRQGAYEKLFF. CDR3 nucleotides: TGTGCCAGCAGTTTCAGACAGGGGGCCTATGAAAAACTGTTTTTT.

This sequence joins TRBV5-6 and TRBJ1-5; D perhaps matches TRBD1 (5 bases). The CDR3 has 17 amino acids. In germline, CDR1 is SGHDT, CDR2 YYEEEE. The germline V and J ends were trimmed by 0 bases and 2 bases, with 15 bases remaining between them. Written as DNA, the CDR3 is TGTGCCAGCAGCTTGGGAAGTCAGGGAATCGGCAATCAGCCCCAGCATTTT. It codes for CASSLGSQGIGNQPQHF.

The sample holds a few counts of this clone. CDR3 amino acids: CASSAGTARSGNTIYF. CDR3 nucleotides: TGTGCCAGCAGCGCAGGGACAGCCCGCTCTGGAAACACCATATATTTT. V is TRBV5-4 and J is TRBJ1-3, with 7 bases fitting TRBD1. The CDR3 covers 16 residues. The germline gives CDR1 SGHNT, CDR2 YYREEE (reference sequence). Trimming at V came to 4 bases and at J to 0 bases, leaving 7 bases not matched to a gene.

V is TRBV4-2 and J is TRBJ1-4, with D uncertain. Germline assignment: CDR1 LGHNA and CDR2 YNFKEQ. The V end lost 0 bases, the J end lost 0 bases, and 8 bases lay between the germline ends. The CDR3 runs to 16 residues. CDR3 nucleotide sequence: TGTGCCAGCAGCCAAGATGTACTTGCAACTAATGAAAAACTGTTTTTT. Protein: CASSQDVLATNEKLFF.

Only one count was recorded for this clone. This chain uses TRBV7-3 with TRBJ2-3; D call uncertain. The CDR3 extends over 13 amino acids. The germline V and J ends were trimmed by 1 base and 1 base, with 3 bases remaining between them. Germline CDR1 reads SGHTA; CDR2 reads FQGTGA. Written as DNA, the CDR3 is TGTGCCAGCAGCTTAAGCGGCACAGATACGCAGTATTTT. The encoded protein is CASSLSGTDTQYF.

V and J are TRBV11-2 and TRBJ2-7; tentative D call: TRBD1 (6 bases). Trimming took off 5 bases at V and 5 bases at J, with 10 bases between the two ends. CDR1 is SGHAT and CDR2 is FQNNGV in the germline V gene. The CDR3 has 12 amino acids. The CDR3: CASSLNRDEQYF. The CDR3 DNA reads as TGTGCCAGCAGCCTAAACAGGGACGAGCAGTACTTC.

The chain joins TRBV10-3 to TRBJ1-5; no clear D gene. Looked up from germline, CDR1 is ENHRY and CDR2 is SYGVKD. Deletions cut 7 bases from V and 2 bases from J, with 9 bases between. The CDR3 consists of 13 residues. DNA of the CDR3: TGTGCCATCACGACCGGGGGCAATCAGCCCCAGCATTTT. Protein product: CAITTGGNQPQHF.

The CDR3 loop reads CASSLTRQDRLFF. CDR3 nucleotides: TGTGCCAGCAGCTTGACCAGACAGGACCGGCTGTTTTTT. The chain carries TRBV7-2 and TRBJ2-2; weak D call: TRBD1 (6 bases). Trimming took 3 bases from V and 13 from J, leaving 15 bases between them. The CDR3 covers 13 residues. Germline-derived CDR1 and CDR2 are SGHTA and FQGNSA.

The rearrangement uses TRBV4-3 and TRBJ1-6, with 8 bases aligning to TRBD1. The trim removed 0 bases at V and 13 bases at J, leaving 8 bases unmatched. The CDR3 is made up of 15 amino acids. From germline, CDR1 is LGHNA and CDR2 YSLEER. The CDR3 DNA sequence: TGCGCCAGCAGCCAAGACCGACAGGGGTCCGCGCCCCTCCACTTT. Translation: CASSQDRQGSAPLHF.

The count of this clone is one. V gene TRBV5-6 combines with J gene TRBJ2-5; 8 bases map to TRBD1. The ends lost 2 bases at V and 2 bases at J; junction bases unmatched: 2. Germline assignment: CDR1 SGHDT and CDR2 YYEEEE. This CDR3 is 14 amino acids long. The CDR3 sequence is CASSFRTGQETQYF. The DNA for the CDR3 is TGTGCCAGCAGCTTCAGGACAGGGCAAGAGACCCAGTACTTC.

Worth noting for this clone: A read error may produce the germline difference seen at one junction end. This chain links TRBV7-9 with TRBJ1-2, with 9 nucleotides matching TRBD1. This CDR3 comprises 12 residues. Germline V gene lookup returns CDR1 SEHNR and CDR2 FQNEAQ (reference sequence). CDR3 bases: TGTGCCAGCAGCTTAGACCGGGACAGGGCCCTCTTC. Its translation: CASSLDRDRALF.

The CDR3 DNA reads TGTGCCTGGGCGACAGGGGACGGGAACACTGAAGCTTTCTTT. Translating it yields CAWATGDGNTEAFF. The chain links TRBV30 to TRBJ1-1, with 8 bases fitting TRBD1. CDR1 is GTSNPN, CDR2 SVGIG, per germline (reference sequence). V was pared by 5 bases and J by 1 base, with 6 bases of the junction left unmatched. This CDR3 has 14 residues.

The count of this clone is one. The chain links TRBV6-4 to TRBJ2-5; D gene ambiguous. Trimming stripped 4 bases from V and 1 base from J, with 10 bases between. The germline V gene encodes CDR1 MRHNA and CDR2 SNTAGT. The CDR3 length is 14 residues. CDR3 in DNA: TGTGCCAGCAGTGGGTGGGCCCTCCAAGAGACCCAGTACTTC. Residues: CASSGWALQETQYF.

The rearrangement links TRBV6-2 or TRBV6-3 to TRBJ2-1, with 8 bases that match TRBD2. The CDR3 covers 17 residues. Trimming at V came to 0 bases and at J to 6 bases, leaving 10 bases not matched to a gene. Germline V gene data show CDR1 as MNHEY and CDR2 as SVGEGT. The CDR3, as DNA: TGTGCCAGCAGTTACTCGAGGGTAGCGGGGAGGATCAATGAGCAGTTCTTC. Residues: CASSYSRVAGRINEQFF.

This chain uses TRBV30 with TRBJ1-4; D gene unclear. CDR1 is GTSNPN and CDR2 is SVGIG in the germline V gene (reference sequence). The CDR3 totals 13 residues. V was clipped by 3 bases and J by 5 bases, with 10 bases between them. The CDR3 DNA sequence: TGTGCCTGGAGAAACAGTGAGAATGAAAAACTGTTTTTT. Translating it yields CAWRNSENEKLFF.

V is TRBV5-4 and J is TRBJ2-1; the D gene is possibly TRBD2 (6 bases). Germline values: CDR1 SGHNT, CDR2 YYREEE (reference sequence). Trimming pared 4 bases from V and 0 bases from J, leaving 14 bases between. The CDR3 spans 16 residues. Here the CDR3 DNA reads TGTGCCAGCAGCCTCCTATCTAGCGCCTCCTACAATGAGCAGTTCTTC. It codes for CASSLLSSASYNEQFF.

The gene calls are TRBV5-1 and TRBJ1-2; D is unresolved. This CDR3 spans 15 amino acids. CDR1 is SGHRS, CDR2 YFSETQ, per germline. V lost 0 bases and J 0 bases, leaving 9 bases between the germline ends. In nucleotides, the CDR3 is TGCGCCAGCAGCTTGGGGCGGGATTCTAACTATGGCTACACCTTC. This codes for CASSLGRDSNYGYTF.